These 9 T cell receptor beta chains originate from one sample sequenced in a study of identical twins. TCRdb ran MiXCR on the 5' RACE reads and lists one entry per CDR3 protein. The sample holds around 530,000 distinct CDR3 sequences, nearly 15% seen once. These records were also assigned to another study, of yellow fever vaccine responses in identical twins.

The sequencing input was CD4+ T cells sorted from blood. The receptors shown here come from a young woman in good health.

The genes are TRBV11-1 and TRBJ2-7; a weak D match, TRBD1 (6 bases). Germline CDR1 reads SGHAT; CDR2 reads FQDESV (reference sequence). The CDR3 consists of 15 residues. Trimming pared 1 base from V and 0 bases from J, leaving 10 bases between. The CDR3 loop reads CASSLGQGSSYEQYV. The CDR3 region has the DNA TGTGCCAGCAGCTTAGGGCAGGGGAGCTCCTACGAGCAGTACGTC.

The CDR3 DNA reads TGTGCCAGCAGTCCTCAGTTAGGGGATGGCTACACCTTC. The encoded protein is CASSPQLGDGYTF. The chain recombines TRBV6-2 or TRBV6-3 with TRBJ1-2, with D perhaps matching TRBD1 (5 bases). This CDR3 has 13 amino acids. The germline CDR1 and CDR2 sequences are MNHEY and SVGEGT. V was cut by 5 bases and J by 6 bases, with 13 bases left in between.

V usage is TRBV12-3 or TRBV12-4 and J usage is TRBJ1-4; a possible D gene is TRBD1 (5 bases). The CDR3 is 15 residues long. Trimming took 5 bases from V and 4 from J, leaving 14 bases between them. The CDR3 DNA reads TGTGCCAGCAGTAGATTCCGGGACGGTAATGAAAAACTGTTTTTT. Translated: CASSRFRDGNEKLFF.

V gene TRBV20-1 combines with J gene TRBJ2-3; 8 bases align to TRBD1. Germline CDR1 reads DFQATT; CDR2 reads SNEGSKA (reference sequence). The CDR3 has 12 residues. CDR3 sequence (DNA): TGCAGCCCGACAGGGGACACAGATACGCAGTATTTT. It is translated as CSPTGDTDTQYF.

This clonotype was seen ten or more times. The chain uses TRBV20-1 and TRBJ1-1; D gene uncertain. Germline assignment: CDR1 DFQATT and CDR2 SNEGSKA (reference sequence). The CDR3 has 11 residues. Trimming took off 3 bases at V and 4 bases at J, with 6 bases between the two ends. CDR3 protein: CSASRGTEAFF. CDR3 sequence (DNA): TGCAGTGCTAGTCGTGGCACTGAAGCTTTCTTT.

This chain uses TRBV5-4 with TRBJ1-1; tentative D call: TRBD1 (5 bases). CDR1 is SGHNT and CDR2 is YYREEE in the germline V gene (reference sequence). This CDR3 is 13 amino acids long. V was shortened by 4 bases and J by 6 bases, with 13 bases between the two germline ends. CDR3 region: CASSPPGGAEAFF. In DNA, the CDR3 is TGTGCCAGCAGCCCTCCCGGGGGGGCTGAAGCTTTCTTT. The full variable domain, its missing parts supplied by reference TRBV5-4 and TRBJ1-1, is ETGVTQSPTHLIKTRGQQVTLRCSSQSGHNTVSWYQQALGQGPQFIFQYYREEENGRGNFPPRFSGLQFPNYSSELNVNALELDDSALYLCASSPPGGAEAFFGQGTRLTVV.

The chain uses TRBV6-1 and TRBJ2-7, with 11 bases aligning to TRBD2. V lost 5 bases, J lost 3 bases, and 6 bases stayed unmatched. This CDR3 is built from 15 residues. Germline assignment: CDR1 MNHNS and CDR2 SASEGT. CDR3 region: CASSLVGTSGYEQYF. DNA for the CDR3: TGTGCCAGCAGTCTCGTGGGGACTAGCGGCTACGAGCAGTACTTC.

This clonotype was observed a few times. V and J are TRBV27 and TRBJ2-7; D unresolved. The germline V gene encodes CDR1 MNHEY and CDR2 SMNVEV (reference sequence). The CDR3 loop spans 15 amino acids. V gave up 4 bases and J gave up 0 bases, with 13 bases separating them. The CDR3 DNA reads as TGTGCCAGCAGTTCAAATGACGGCCTCTCCTACGAGCAGTACTTC. It codes for CASSSNDGLSYEQYF.

The chain combines TRBV11-3 with TRBJ2-7; a weak D match, TRBD2 (5 bases). Germline lookup yields CDR1 SGHNT and CDR2 YENEEA. Trimming left V 5 bases short and J 3 bases short, with 14 bases between. The CDR3 covers 14 residues. CDR3 protein: CASSQGSGYYEQYF. Written as DNA, the CDR3 is TGTGCCAGCAGCCAAGGGAGCGGATACTACGAGCAGTACTTC.